This entry lists 21 T cell receptor beta chains sequenced from one sample in a study of CD8 T cells in Susac syndrome. RNA totalling roughly 0.45 to 1 ug underwent reverse transcription with random hexamers. MiXCR, applied by TCRdb to the immunoSEQ multiplex PCR reads, yields one record per CDR3 protein. The data show over 100,000 distinct CDR3 sequences, with around 94% seen just once and about 0.29% held by the top ten. The sample consisted of CD8+ T cells from PBMCs. Every receptor here comes from a human donor with Susac syndrome.

The V call is TRBV20-1, the J call TRBJ2-7; TRBD1 agrees at 10 bases. Germline V gives CDR1 DFQATT, CDR2 SNEGSKA (reference sequence). The CDR3 sequence is 15 residues long. Trimming removed 2 bases from V and 4 bases from J; junction bases left unmatched: 8. CDR3 loop: CSARSRDRGLYEQYF. The DNA of the CDR3 is TGCAGTGCTAGAAGCCGGGACAGGGGATTATACGAGCAGTACTTC.

The rearrangement links TRBV7-9 to TRBJ2-2; D remains unclear. The V end lost 9 bases, the J end lost 0 bases, and 8 bases lay between the germline ends. CDR3 length equals 13 residues. Germline V lookup: CDR1 SEHNR, CDR2 FQNEAQ (reference sequence). CDR3 sequence reads: CARPRTNTGELFF. The CDR3 DNA is TGTGCCAGACCCAGGACGAACACCGGGGAGCTGTTTTTT.

The rearrangement uses TRBV6-1 and TRBJ1-5, with a weak D call TRBD1 (5 bases). The CDR3 runs to 15 residues. Germline V gene sequence: CDR1 MNHNS, CDR2 SASEGT. Trimming cost V 6 bases and J 6 bases, with 18 bases left between them. The DNA of the CDR3 is TGTGCCAGCAGGGTGGAACAGGAAAAGGGTCAGCCCCAGCATTTT. Its translation is CASRVEQEKGQPQHF.

The rearrangement uses TRBV18 and TRBJ1-5; TRBD1 agrees at 7 bases. Germline values: CDR1 KGHSH, CDR2 LQKENI. The CDR3 loop spans 15 amino acids. V trimming: 3 bases; J trimming: 5 bases; junction bases outside the gene matches: 7. The CDR3 spells CASSPEGQGDQPQHF. As DNA, the CDR3 is TGTGCCAGCTCACCCGAGGGGCAGGGGGATCAGCCCCAGCATTTT.

The chain employs TRBV6-5 and TRBJ2-1; D gene uncertain. This CDR3 region has 15 residues. Trimming removed 4 bases at V and 0 bases at J, with 10 bases between. CDR1 MNHEY and CDR2 SVGAGI come from the germline V gene. The CDR3 nucleotides are TGTGCCAGCAGTTTATCCCGGAGCTCCTACAATGAGCAGTTCTTC. It yields the protein CASSLSRSSYNEQFF.

This clonotype has a single count. The CDR3: CASSLGPPGGGSYNEQFF. CDR3 sequence (DNA): TGTGCCAGCAGCTTGGGACCCCCGGGGGGTGGCTCCTACAATGAGCAGTTCTTC. This sequence joins TRBV11-2 and TRBJ2-1, with 7 bases fitting TRBD2. Losses at the gene ends were 3 bases for V and 0 bases for J; bases not matched to a gene: 11. The germline gives CDR1 SGHAT, CDR2 FQNNGV. CDR3 length: 18 residues.

This clonotype was recorded once. The CDR3 DNA follows: TGTGCCTGGAGTGACACAGCTAGCAATCAGCCCCAGCATTTT. Translating it yields CAWSDTASNQPQHF. The genes are TRBV30 and TRBJ1-5; D gene unclear. CDR1 and CDR2 (germline): GTSNPN, SVGIG (reference sequence). This CDR3 contains 14 residues. The ends were cut back, 1 base at V and 0 bases at J, with 7 bases in the middle. Combining the CDR3 with reference TRBV30 and TRBJ1-5 gives the whole variable domain SQTIHQWPATLVQPVGSPLSLECTVEGTSNPNLYWYRQAAGRGLQLLFYSVGIGQISSEVPQNLSASRPQDRQFILSSKKLLLSDSGFYLCAWSDTASNQPQHFGDGTRLSIL.

The V call is TRBV20-1, the J call TRBJ2-3; 8 nucleotides match TRBD2. The CDR3 extends over 15 amino acids. Per the germline V gene, CDR1 is DFQATT and CDR2 is SNEGSKA (reference sequence). The CDR3 region has the DNA TGCAGCCTTGGTACCACTAGCGGCCGAACAGATACGCAGTATTTT. Encoded protein: CSLGTTSGRTDTQYF.

The rearrangement links TRBV3-1 to TRBJ2-5; D perhaps matches TRBD1 (5 bases). The germline V and J ends were trimmed by 2 bases and 5 bases, with 12 bases remaining between them. This CDR3 comprises 14 residues. Germline CDR1 and CDR2: LGHDT and YNNKEL (reference sequence). The CDR3 spells CASSQPTVMETQYF. The DNA of the CDR3 is TGTGCCAGCAGCCAACCGACAGTGATGGAGACCCAGTACTTC.

The rearrangement links TRBV5-1 to TRBJ2-7; D gene ambiguous. Between the trimmed V and J ends, which lost 4 bases and 5 bases, there was a span of 13 bases. The CDR3 is made up of 13 amino acids. Germline CDR1 and CDR2: SGHRS and YFSETQ. The CDR3 loop is CASSIGPSDEQYF. As DNA, the CDR3 is TGCGCCAGCAGCATCGGGCCCTCGGACGAGCAGTACTTC.

The genes are TRBV12-3 or TRBV12-4 and TRBJ2-5; a weak D match, TRBD1 (6 bases). The CDR3 covers 13 residues. The germline V and J ends were trimmed by 4 bases and 4 bases, with 10 bases remaining between them. CDR3 sequence (DNA): TGTGCCAGCAGTTCTACAGGGTTAGAGACCCAGTACTTC. The encoded protein is CASSSTGLETQYF.

This clonotype was found once. The gene calls are TRBV5-6 and TRBJ1-1; TRBD1 matches at 10 bases. The CDR3 runs 13 residues. With V trimmed by 4 bases and J by 6 bases, 3 bases remained unmatched. Germline V lookup: CDR1 SGHDT, CDR2 YYEEEE. CDR3 residues: CASSPGTGAEAFF. The DNA of the CDR3 is TGTGCCAGCAGCCCGGGGACAGGGGCTGAAGCTTTCTTT.

V gene TRBV4-2 combines with J gene TRBJ2-7, with D perhaps assigned TRBD1 or TRBD2 (5 bases each). This CDR3 is built from 17 residues. CDR1 is LGHNA, CDR2 YNFKEQ, per germline. Trimming removed 0 bases at V and 0 bases at J, with 15 bases between. CDR3 region: CASSQENSGGSSYEQYF. The CDR3 nucleotides are TGTGCCAGCAGCCAAGAAAATTCTGGGGGTTCCTCCTACGAGCAGTACTTC.

V is TRBV5-1 and J is TRBJ2-1; unclear D gene. Deletions cut 1 base from V and 5 bases from J, with 7 bases between. This CDR3 has 13 amino acids. Germline V gene lookup returns CDR1 SGHRS and CDR2 YFSETQ. Here the CDR3 reads CASSLYRNNEQFF. The CDR3 DNA follows: TGCGCCAGCAGCTTGTACAGAAACAATGAGCAGTTCTTC.

The chain combines TRBV12-3 or TRBV12-4 with TRBJ1-1; D remains unclear. This CDR3 spans 14 amino acids. V was pared by 3 bases and J by 5 bases, with 13 bases between. The CDR3 reads CASSFTNLGTEAFF. CDR3 bases: TGTGCCAGCAGTTTCACAAATTTGGGGACTGAAGCTTTCTTT.

The chain links TRBV20-1 to TRBJ2-7, with 9 positions matching TRBD1. The CDR3 length is 14 residues. J lost 2 bases, V lost 5 bases, and 7 bases had no gene match. The V gene's germline CDR1 is DFQATT and CDR2 SNEGSKA (reference sequence). CDR3 region: CSAFRDRAPYEQYF. CDR3 bases: TGCAGTGCTTTCCGGGACAGGGCCCCCTACGAGCAGTACTTC.

The V and J genes are TRBV20-1 and TRBJ2-5; D call uncertain. V lost 1 base, J lost 2 bases, and 14 bases lay in between. This CDR3 contains 15 residues. The V gene's germline CDR1 is DFQATT and CDR2 SNEGSKA (reference sequence). CDR3 sequence: CSARGLTLIQETQYF. CDR3 sequence (DNA): TGCAGTGCTAGAGGTTTGACACTTATACAAGAGACCCAGTACTTC.

This clonotype was seen only once. The genes are TRBV5-1 and TRBJ1-2, with D maybe TRBD1 (6 bases). Trimming stripped 0 bases from V and 8 bases from J, with 11 bases between. The CDR3 sequence is 13 residues long. The germline CDR1 and CDR2 sequences are SGHRS and YFSETQ. The DNA for the CDR3 is TGCGCCAGCAGCTTGGACGGGGGCGGCGGCTACACCTTC. Encoded protein: CASSLDGGGGYTF.

The rearrangement links TRBV2 to TRBJ2-7, with 10 bases aligning to TRBD2. The CDR3 runs to 15 residues. The germline gives CDR1 SNHLY, CDR2 FYNNEI. V was pared by 6 bases and J by 4 bases, with 9 bases of the junction left unmatched. The CDR3 is CASRSPLTSGYEQYF. In DNA form, the CDR3 reads TGTGCCAGCAGGAGCCCCTTGACTAGCGGGTACGAGCAGTACTTC.

The genes are TRBV5-1 and TRBJ2-7; the D is unclear. This CDR3 has 14 amino acids. Germline values: CDR1 SGHRS, CDR2 YFSETQ. V was cut by 0 bases and J by 0 bases, with 7 bases left in between. The CDR3, as DNA: TGCGCCAGCAGCTTGGGACCATACTCCTACGAGCAGTACTTC. Its translation is CASSLGPYSYEQYF.

The V and J genes are TRBV25-1 and TRBJ2-1; D gene uncertain. Germline assignment: CDR1 MGHDK and CDR2 SYGVNS. V was clipped by 2 bases and J by 6 bases, with 11 bases between them. This CDR3 is built from 14 residues. The CDR3 sequence: CASSEVGWGNEQFF. Written as DNA, the CDR3 is TGTGCCAGCAGTGAAGTGGGTTGGGGCAATGAGCAGTTCTTC.